The 29 T cell receptor beta chains below were found in one sample sequenced in a study of blood T cell repertoires in COVID-19. Clones were sequenced by immunoSEQ multiplex PCR, and TCRdb holds only the in-frame ones, with some missing. Seen here are around 460,000 clones, 70% to 90% observed once, and the top ten hold 0.65% to 1%. Sequencing was performed on peripheral blood. The receptors were sampled from a man aged 18 to 35 with COVID-19, enrolled during active disease.

In its sample, this clone was seen a few times. The rearrangement joins TRBV5-1 to TRBJ2-2, with no clear D. Germline loops: CDR1 SGHRS, CDR2 YFSETQ. The CDR3 covers 13 residues. The V end lost 1 base, the J end lost 4 bases, and 5 bases lay between the germline ends. CDR3 residues: CASSLISTGELFF. The CDR3 DNA is TGCGCCAGCAGCTTGATATCCACCGGGGAGCTGTTTTTT.

This chain connects TRBV7-3 to TRBJ2-7, with 7 bases aligning to TRBD2. Looked up from germline, CDR1 is SGHTA and CDR2 is FQGTGA. V was pared by 2 bases and J by 2 bases, with 6 bases of the junction left unmatched. This CDR3 region has 15 residues. The DNA for the CDR3 is TGTGCCAGCAGCTTAGGCCCTAGCGGAACCTACGAGCAGTACTTC. Encoded protein: CASSLGPSGTYEQYF.

This sequence joins TRBV6-6 and TRBJ1-5; the D is unclear. The length of the CDR3 is 12 residues. Trimming stripped 4 bases from V and 5 bases from J, with 6 bases between. CDR1 is MNHNY and CDR2 is SVGAGI in the germline V gene (reference sequence). The DNA of the CDR3 is TGTGCCAGCAGTTCCGGGTATCAGCCCCAGCATTTT. Translating it yields CASSSGYQPQHF.

This sequence joins TRBV7-6 and TRBJ1-1, with D unresolved. The V gene's germline CDR1 is SGHVS and CDR2 FNYEAQ. The V gene lost 1 base and the J gene lost 9 bases, with 3 bases spanning the gap. CDR3 size: 10 residues. The chain's CDR3 is CASSLDKAFF. The CDR3 coding sequence is TGTGCCAGCAGCTTAGATAAAGCTTTCTTT.

J is TRBJ2-2 and V is TRBV7-2; tentatively, D is TRBD1 (6 bases). Germline V gives CDR1 SGHTA, CDR2 FQGNSA. This CDR3 has 15 residues. V was cut by 2 bases and J by 4 bases, with 11 bases left in between. CDR3 bases: TGTGCCAGCAGCTTATCTAGACAGGCCACCGGGGAGCTGTTTTTT. Amino acids: CASSLSRQATGELFF.

V usage is TRBV5-4 and J usage is TRBJ2-1; TRBD1 is a possible D gene (6 bases). Per germline, CDR1 SGHNT and CDR2 YYREEE (reference sequence). This CDR3 is 15 amino acids long. The germline V and J ends were trimmed by 4 bases and 1 base, with 12 bases remaining between them. The chain's CDR3 is CASSRDTSSYNEQFF. The CDR3 DNA follows: TGTGCCAGCAGCCGGGACACCTCGTCCTACAATGAGCAGTTCTTC.

This chain links TRBV19 with TRBJ2-1; perhaps TRBD2 as D (5 bases). The CDR3 is made up of 17 amino acids. V was cut by 1 base and J by 9 bases, with 22 bases left in between. The germline V gene has CDR1 LNHDA and CDR2 SQIVND (reference sequence). CDR3: CASSIGSGLRVMSEQFF. The CDR3 DNA reads as TGTGCCAGTAGTATAGGGAGTGGACTCCGGGTAATGAGTGAGCAGTTCTTC.

The chain links TRBV5-1 to TRBJ1-2; the match to TRBD1 covers 8 bases. This CDR3 is 14 amino acids long. Losses at the gene ends were 3 bases for V and 7 bases for J; bases not matched to a gene: 8. Germline assignment: CDR1 SGHRS and CDR2 YFSETQ. CDR3 nucleotide sequence: TGCGCCAGCAGCTCTCAGGGGGCAGGAGGTGGCTACACCTTC. This encodes CASSSQGAGGGYTF. Variable domain in full (rest from reference TRBV5-1 and TRBJ1-2): KAGVTQTPRYLIKTRGQQVTLSCSPISGHRSVSWYQQTPGQGLQFLFEYFSETQRNKGNFPGRFSGRQFSNSRSEMNVSTLELGDSALYLCASSSQGAGGGYTFGSGTRLTVV.

This chain uses TRBV6-5 with TRBJ1-1; D call uncertain. V was clipped by 10 bases and J by 0 bases, with 15 bases between them. Germline CDR1 and CDR2: MNHEY and SVGAGI. This CDR3 has 14 amino acids. The DNA for the CDR3 is TGTGCCACCAGCAGCACAGCTATGAACACTGAAGCTTTCTTT. Translated, it gives CATSSTAMNTEAFF.

The J gene is TRBJ1-4, the V gene TRBV6-5; D unclear. The CDR3 contains 14 residues. V was trimmed by 6 bases and J by 8 bases, leaving 16 bases between them. The V gene's germline CDR1 is MNHEY and CDR2 SVGAGI. This CDR3 reads CASRIRTLEEKLFF. CDR3 coding DNA: TGTGCCAGCAGAATTCGCACCCTGGAGGAAAAACTGTTTTTT.

The CDR3 here is CASSQGTSGSYEQYF. CDR3 sequence (DNA): TGTGCCAGCAGTCAGGGGACTAGCGGGTCCTACGAGCAGTACTTC. The chain combines TRBV11-2 with TRBJ2-7, with 12 nucleotides matching TRBD2. Germline values: CDR1 SGHAT, CDR2 FQNNGV. The CDR3 extends over 15 amino acids. The junction had 4 bases not matched to a gene; V was cut back by 6 bases and J by 1 base.

The chain links TRBV6-5 to TRBJ2-2, with D possibly being TRBD2 (5 bases). The CDR3 runs to 15 residues. The V and J ends lost 6 bases and 3 bases respectively, with 14 bases between them. CDR1 MNHEY and CDR2 SVGAGI come from the germline V gene. CDR3 coding DNA: TGTGCCAGCAGCGGACTCGTGCGTCACACCGGGGAGCTGTTTTTT. Translating it yields CASSGLVRHTGELFF.

This clone was counted a few times. The chain couples TRBV4-2 to TRBJ1-4; D possibly corresponds to TRBD1 (6 bases). The CDR3 runs 16 residues. V gave up 0 bases and J gave up 7 bases, with 15 bases separating them. Germline V gene sequence: CDR1 LGHNA, CDR2 YNFKEQ. The CDR3 DNA reads TGTGCCAGCAGCCAAGACGGGGGGACAAGCCGTGAAAAACTGTTTTTT. Protein sequence: CASSQDGGTSREKLFF.

The gene calls are TRBV5-1 and TRBJ2-5, with 10 bases fitting TRBD2. Germline V gene sequence: CDR1 SGHRS, CDR2 YFSETQ. J gave up 5 bases and V 2 bases, and 12 bases lay outside the gene matches. The CDR3 totals 17 residues. In DNA, the CDR3 is TGCGCCAGCAGCTTCTCTCCAGCGGGAGGGGGCGGGGAGACCCAGTACTTC. It codes for CASSFSPAGGGGETQYF.

Turning to this clone: One end of the junction varies from germline; a read error may be responsible. The chain joins TRBV5-4 to TRBJ2-1, with D uncertain. Germline CDR1 reads SGHNT; CDR2 reads YYREEE (reference sequence). This CDR3 has 13 residues. The CDR3, as DNA: TGTGCCAGCAGCCCGACATCCTCCAATGAGCAGTTCTTC. Translated: CASSPTSSNEQFF.

V usage is TRBV4-1 and J usage is TRBJ2-5; 9 bases line up with TRBD2. The germline V gene has CDR1 MGHRA and CDR2 YSYEKL. The J segment lost 2 bases and the V segment lost 0 bases, leaving 10 bases of the junction unmatched. CDR3 length: 18 amino acids. CDR3 DNA sequence: TGCGCCAGCAGCCAAGACCAGGGGCGGGGGGGCTTACAAGAGACCCAGTACTTC. Amino acids: CASSQDQGRGGLQETQYF.

V gene TRBV15 combines with J gene TRBJ1-5; perhaps TRBD1 as D (5 bases). The CDR3 runs 15 residues. In germline, CDR1 is LNHNV, CDR2 YYDKDF (reference sequence). Trimming stripped 1 base from V and 2 bases from J, with 9 bases between. This CDR3 reads CATSRGQPGNQPQHF. The CDR3 DNA reads as TGTGCCACCAGCAGAGGACAGCCAGGCAATCAGCCCCAGCATTTT. The full variable domain, completed using reference TRBV15 and TRBJ1-5, is DAMVIQNPRYQVTQFGKPVTLSCSQTLNHNVMYWYQQKSSQAPKLLFHYYDKDFNNEADTPDNFQSRRPNTSFCFLDIRSPGLGDTAMYLCATSRGQPGNQPQHFGDGTRLSIL.

V usage is TRBV18 and J usage is TRBJ2-7, with 8 bases lining up with TRBD1. The germline V gene has CDR1 KGHSH and CDR2 LQKENI. The CDR3 length is 13 residues. V gave up 5 bases and J gave up 1 base; unmatched junction bases: 1. CDR3 sequence (DNA): TGTGCCAGCTCAAGACAGGGGTCCTACGAGCAGTACTTC. This gives the protein CASSRQGSYEQYF.

V is TRBV7-9 and J is TRBJ2-1, with 8 nucleotides matching TRBD1. Trimming cost V 11 bases and J 2 bases; bases outside gene matches: 5. Germline V lookup: CDR1 SEHNR, CDR2 FQNEAQ (reference sequence). The CDR3 runs to 13 residues. CDR3 loop: CAGDRGPYNEQFF. Written as DNA, the CDR3 is TGTGCCGGCGACAGGGGACCCTACAATGAGCAGTTCTTC.

V and J are TRBV7-6 and TRBJ2-1, with D tentatively TRBD2 (6 bases). The CDR3 contains 15 residues. Germline values: CDR1 SGHVS, CDR2 FNYEAQ. Trimming cost V 1 base and J 2 bases, with 9 bases left between them. CDR3 coding DNA: TGTGCCAGCAGCTTAGGTGGGACTGCCTACAATGAGCAGTTCTTC. Protein sequence: CASSLGGTAYNEQFF.

The genes are TRBV20-1 and TRBJ1-4; D perhaps matches TRBD1 (5 bases). V lost 0 bases and J 12 bases, leaving 8 bases between the germline ends. This CDR3 has 11 amino acids. CDR1 and CDR2 from the germline V gene are DFQATT and SNEGSKA (reference sequence). CDR3 DNA: TGCAGTGCTAGAGAGGGGCTGCAACTGTTTTTT. Its translation is CSAREGLQLFF.

The chain joins TRBV19 to TRBJ2-5, with D perhaps matching TRBD2 (5 bases). V dropped 2 bases and J dropped 8 bases, with 15 bases sitting between them. Germline V gene data show CDR1 as LNHDA and CDR2 as SQIVND (reference sequence). CDR3 length equals 14 residues. The CDR3 DNA sequence: TGTGCCAGTAGTATATCTGTAGCTCGGGAAACCCAGTACTTC. Amino acids: CASSISVARETQYF.

The chain recombines TRBV6-1 with TRBJ2-1, with TRBD2 identical over 9 bases. The CDR3 spans 16 residues. CDR1 and CDR2 from the germline V gene are MNHNS and SASEGT. V lost 3 bases, J lost 0 bases, and 3 bases stayed unmatched. The chain's CDR3 is CASSDFSGSSYNEQFF. In DNA form, the CDR3 reads TGTGCCAGCAGTGACTTTAGCGGGAGCTCCTACAATGAGCAGTTCTTC.

The rearrangement joins TRBV6-5 to TRBJ1-6, with 8 positions matching TRBD1. The CDR3 is made up of 15 amino acids. The germline gives CDR1 MNHEY, CDR2 SVGAGI. V lost 0 bases, J lost 9 bases, and 4 bases stayed unmatched. The CDR3 DNA follows: TGTGCCAGCAGTTACTCGACAGGGGTTGGTTCACCCCTCCACTTT. Its protein is CASSYSTGVGSPLHF.

CDR3 in amino acids: CASSPDLTSTDTQYF. CDR3 coding DNA: TGTGCCAGCAGCCCAGATCTGACAAGCACAGATACGCAGTATTTT. The chain combines TRBV14 with TRBJ2-3; D not certain. The CDR3 is 15 amino acids. Trimming removed 4 bases from V and 0 bases from J, with 11 bases in between. Germline CDR1 and CDR2: SGHDN and FVKESK.

The chain combines TRBV24-1 with TRBJ2-1; the D is unclear. The CDR3 is 11 amino acids. V lost 4 bases to trimming and J lost 7 bases, with 4 bases between them. Germline CDR1 KGHDR, CDR2 SFDVKD. The CDR3 protein is CATSERNEQFF. DNA of the CDR3: TGTGCCACCAGTGAGCGGAATGAGCAGTTCTTC.

Points on this clone: The same CDR3 also results from other DNA sequences found in this sample. V usage is TRBV7-9 and J usage is TRBJ1-5; 7 bases agree with TRBD1. The CDR3 totals 14 residues. The trim removed 1 base at V and 4 bases at J, leaving 1 base unmatched. Germline V gene lookup returns CDR1 SEHNR and CDR2 FQNEAQ (reference sequence). CDR3 sequence (DNA): TGTGCCAGCAGCTTAGGGACAGGTAATCAGCCCCAGCATTTT. Translating gives CASSLGTGNQPQHF.

This clone was observed once. CDR3 amino acids: CASSARRRRNTGELFF. The CDR3 nucleotides read TGTGCCAGCAGTGCCCGCCGGCGGAGGAACACCGGGGAGCTGTTTTTT. The V call is TRBV6-6, the J call TRBJ2-2; the D is unclear. This CDR3 region has 16 residues. Trimming removed 5 bases from V and 1 base from J, with 14 bases in between. Germline CDR1 is MNHNY and CDR2 is SVGAGI (reference sequence).

The genes are TRBV6-5 and TRBJ1-2, with 10 bases aligning to TRBD1. CDR3 length: 14 amino acids. The germline V gene has CDR1 MNHEY and CDR2 SVGAGI. Losses at the gene ends were 5 bases for V and 4 bases for J; bases not matched to a gene: 4. CDR3 residues: CASSTWTGGYGYTF. CDR3 sequence (DNA): TGTGCCAGCAGTACTTGGACAGGGGGCTATGGCTACACCTTC.